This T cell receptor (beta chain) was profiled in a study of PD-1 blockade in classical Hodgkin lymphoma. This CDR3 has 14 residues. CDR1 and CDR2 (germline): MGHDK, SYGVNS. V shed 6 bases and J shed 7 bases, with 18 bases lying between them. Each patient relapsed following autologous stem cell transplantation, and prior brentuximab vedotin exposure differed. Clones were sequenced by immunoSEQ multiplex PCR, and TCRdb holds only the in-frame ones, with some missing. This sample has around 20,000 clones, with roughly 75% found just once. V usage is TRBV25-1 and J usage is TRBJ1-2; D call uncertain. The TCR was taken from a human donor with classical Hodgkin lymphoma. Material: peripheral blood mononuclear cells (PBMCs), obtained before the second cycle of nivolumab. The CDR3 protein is CASSLHGETVGYTF. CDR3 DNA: TGTGCCAGCAGCCTTCATGGGGAAACAGTTGGCTACACCTTC.